Presented here are 3 T cell receptor beta chains from one specimen sequenced in a study of vaccination and CD4 T cells after COVID-19. The time point denotes: late sampling 161 to 241 days after vaccination in a few convalescent patients. TCRdb re-called the PCR reads through MiXCR, storing one row per CDR3 protein. The sample includes 31,000 or so distinct CDR3 sequences, almost 50% seen only once; the top ten take 5.8%. Sequenced material: CD4+ T cells from blood, taken about 7 months after SARS-CoV-2 vaccination. These receptors were collected from a human donor who had recovered from COVID-19.

Here the CDR3 DNA reads TGCAGTGCTAGCCGGCCAGGGGAAAGCGAGCAGTACTTC. Translated: CSASRPGESEQYF. The rearrangement links TRBV20-1 to TRBJ2-7, with D possibly being TRBD1 (6 bases). Germline V gives CDR1 DFQATT, CDR2 SNEGSKA (reference sequence). CDR3 length equals 13 residues. Trimming left V 3 bases short and J 6 bases short, with 15 bases between.

This chain connects TRBV28 to TRBJ2-4, with a possible D match to TRBD2 (7 bases). The CDR3 loop spans 14 amino acids. Deletions cut 10 bases from V and 3 bases from J, with 16 bases between. Germline V gene data show CDR1 as MDHEN and CDR2 as SYDVKM. For the CDR3, the DNA is TGTGCCACCCGAAGGGGGGGAAGCAAAAACATTCAGTACTTC. As protein: CATRRGGSKNIQYF.

There are a few counts of this clonotype. The V and J genes are TRBV20-1 and TRBJ2-5; D is perhaps TRBD2 (5 bases). The CDR3 extends over 13 amino acids. Germline V gives CDR1 DFQATT, CDR2 SNEGSKA (reference sequence). V was clipped by 2 bases and J by 5 bases, with 12 bases between them. The CDR3 is CSARSVGEETQYF. CDR3 DNA sequence: TGCAGTGCTAGAAGCGTCGGGGAGGAGACCCAGTACTTC.